This TCR beta chain originates from a study of response to subunit inactivated influenza vaccine. General study results and limits: Authors suggested each seasonal flu vaccination may recruit only limited numbers of new T cells.

TCRdb re-called the RT-PCR reads through MiXCR, storing one row per CDR3 protein. The table includes fewer than 800,000 distinct CDR3 sequences, 15% to 19% detected once. This clonotype was seen a handful of times. Its target is unknown. The V and J ends lost 7 bases and 6 bases respectively, with 18 bases between them. The CDR3 totals 14 residues. Germline V gives CDR1 SGHTA, CDR2 FQGNSA. Sequenced material: PBMCs from blood, taken roughly 13 days after vaccination. This receptor was obtained from a man between 50 and 59 years old who received an inactivated influenza vaccine. This chain connects TRBV7-2 to TRBJ1-1; maybe TRBD1 (6 bases). CDR3 nucleotide sequence: TGTGCCAGCAACTCAAAGCAGGGGAAGGCTGAAGCTTTCTTT. Translation gives CASNSKQGKAEAFF. Looking up the rest from reference TRBV7-2 and TRBJ1-1 gives the full variable domain: GAGVSQSPSNKVTEKGKDVELRCDPISGHTALYWYRQSLGQGLEFLIYFQGNSAPDKSGLPSDRFSAERTGGSVSTLTIQRTQQEDSAVYLCASNSKQGKAEAFFGQGTRLTVV.